Each of the 8 T cell receptor beta chains below was sequenced from the same sample in a study of T cells after yellow fever vaccination. A single record per CDR3 protein comes from TCRdb applying MiXCR to the 5' RACE reads. This table has nearly 550,000 distinct CDR3 sequences, roughly 21% appearing once. Sequenced material: PBMCs, taken 15 days after the yellow fever booster vaccination. The receptor source for this set is a man younger than 45 who received the YFV17D yellow fever vaccine.

This rearrangement joins TRBV6-5 to TRBJ2-1; D may correspond to TRBD1 or TRBD2 (5 bases each). The germline V and J ends were trimmed by 10 bases and 7 bases, with 14 bases remaining between them. The CDR3 is 12 amino acids. Germline CDR1 MNHEY, CDR2 SVGAGI. CDR3 residues: CATLGGWNEQFF. The CDR3 nucleotides read TGTGCCACCCTTGGGGGATGGAATGAGCAGTTCTTC.

This rearrangement joins TRBV7-9 to TRBJ2-3; D unresolved. There are 15 residues in the CDR3. CDR1 and CDR2 (germline): SEHNR, FQNEAQ (reference sequence). Trimming took 1 base from V and 0 from J, leaving 8 bases between them. In DNA, the CDR3 is TGTGCCAGCAGCTTAGGTCTGGTGAGCACAGATACGCAGTATTTT. Its translation: CASSLGLVSTDTQYF.

The J gene is TRBJ2-5, the V gene TRBV5-1; 7 bases are a match to TRBD1. The CDR3 loop spans 15 amino acids. The V gene end was trimmed by 0 bases and the J gene end by 4 bases; junction bases not matched to a gene: 6. The germline V gene encodes CDR1 SGHRS and CDR2 YFSETQ. CDR3 DNA: TGCGCCAGCAGCTTGGGTACGACAGGGCGAGAGACCCAGTACTTC. Translated: CASSLGTTGRETQYF.

The chain couples TRBV4-3 to TRBJ2-5; 9 bases are shared with TRBD2. Unmatched junction bases numbered 8, after V lost 1 base and J lost 5 bases. The CDR3 length is 16 residues. Germline V CDR1 and CDR2: LGHNA, YSLEER. In DNA form, the CDR3 reads TGCGCCAGCAGCCAAGGTCGCGGGAGGGCCCCGGAGACCCAGTACTTC. This encodes CASSQGRGRAPETQYF.

This clonotype was observed a handful of times. This chain connects TRBV5-1 to TRBJ2-6, with 8 bases fitting TRBD1. V shed 6 bases and J 0 bases; nucleotides not matched to a gene: 8. The CDR3 is 17 residues long. Germline V gene data show CDR1 as SGHRS and CDR2 as YFSETQ. The CDR3 region is CASTLQGVRSGANVLTF. The CDR3, as DNA: TGCGCCAGCACTTTACAGGGGGTGCGCTCTGGGGCCAACGTCCTGACTTTC.

The V gene is TRBV3-1, the J gene TRBJ2-7; D is unresolved. The CDR3 contains 12 residues. The germline V and J ends were trimmed by 2 bases and 7 bases, with 9 bases remaining between them. The germline V gene encodes CDR1 LGHDT and CDR2 YNNKEL (reference sequence). CDR3: CASSQTSWEQYF. CDR3 nucleotide sequence: TGTGCCAGCAGCCAAACATCGTGGGAGCAGTACTTC.

The rearrangement uses TRBV4-3 and TRBJ2-3; 11 bases are shared with TRBD2. The CDR3 contains 15 residues. Germline V lookup: CDR1 LGHNA, CDR2 YSLEER. The junction had 2 bases not matched to a gene; V was cut back by 0 bases and J by 6 bases. The CDR3 protein is CASSQETSGTDTQYF. The DNA for the CDR3 is TGCGCCAGCAGCCAAGAGACTAGCGGGACCGATACGCAGTATTTT.

The rearrangement links TRBV5-1 to TRBJ2-3; weak D call: TRBD2 (5 bases). Trimming took off 6 bases at V and 2 bases at J, with 7 bases between the two ends. CDR3 size: 12 residues. From germline, CDR1 is SGHRS and CDR2 YFSETQ. CDR3 sequence: CASKRNTDTQYF. The DNA for the CDR3 is TGCGCCAGCAAGCGGAACACAGATACGCAGTATTTT.